These 5 T cell receptor beta chains originate from one sample sequenced in a study of identical twins (dated by TCRdb to the mid-2010s). Library creation used 5' RACE. Sequencing was carried out with an Illumina HiSeq 2000. TCRdb trimmed the raw reads at Q25, called clones with MiXCR and kept productive beta chains. Under each unique CDR3 protein, matching rows form one entry showing the most common genes and DNA. The table for this sample lists hundreds of thousands of distinct CDR3 sequences; 15% to 20% of them were counted only once. 13% of the sample is in the top ten clones. This sample was also put to use in a study of T cells expressing NK-cell markers.

Sequencing input: PBMCs. The receptors were gathered from a woman younger than 30 in good health.

V usage is TRBV15 and J usage is TRBJ1-2; 9 nucleotides match TRBD1. V was pared by 0 bases and J by 7 bases, with 9 bases of the junction left unmatched. The germline CDR1 and CDR2 sequences are LNHNV and YYDKDF (reference sequence). The length of the CDR3 is 16 residues. The DNA for the CDR3 is TGTGCCACCAGCAGAGATCACCTGGACAGGGGTTCTGGCTACACCTTC. Translated: CATSRDHLDRGSGYTF.

This clonotype was seen only once. The CDR3 region is CSAGNTDEQFF. The CDR3 nucleotides are TGCAGTGCGGGAAATACGGATGAGCAGTTCTTC. This chain joins TRBV20-1 and TRBJ2-1, with D hard to call. The ends were cut back, 6 bases at V and 8 bases at J, with 11 bases in the middle. This CDR3 comprises 11 residues. Germline CDR1 is DFQATT and CDR2 is SNEGSKA (reference sequence).

This clonotype came up a few times. The chain has TRBV13 and TRBJ2-1, with 13 bases that match TRBD2. Germline trimming cut 5 bases from V and 7 bases from J; bases unmatched to any gene: 5. The CDR3 runs to 15 residues. The germline CDR1 and CDR2 sequences are PRHDT and FYEKMQ (reference sequence). The CDR3 loop is CASSGGLAGTNEQFF. The DNA for the CDR3 is TGTGCCAGCAGCGGGGGACTAGCGGGAACAAATGAGCAGTTCTTC.

The rearrangement links TRBV5-1 to TRBJ2-6, with D unresolved. The length of the CDR3 is 18 residues. In germline, CDR1 is SGHRS, CDR2 YFSETQ. Trimming pared 2 bases from V and 0 bases from J, leaving 15 bases between. CDR3 protein: CASSLAPSPLSGANVLTF. The CDR3 DNA follows: TGCGCCAGCAGCTTAGCACCCTCCCCTCTCTCTGGGGCCAACGTCCTGACTTTC.

This clonotype was seen repeatedly, ten times or more. V gene TRBV5-1 combines with J gene TRBJ1-4; TRBD1 matches at 7 bases. CDR3 size: 16 residues. The germline V gene has CDR1 SGHRS and CDR2 YFSETQ. Unmatched junction bases numbered 11, after V lost 2 bases and J lost 7 bases. Written as DNA, the CDR3 is TGCGCCAGCAGCTTAGGCACGACAGGGCGAGGTGAAAAACTGTTTTTT. Its protein is CASSLGTTGRGEKLFF.